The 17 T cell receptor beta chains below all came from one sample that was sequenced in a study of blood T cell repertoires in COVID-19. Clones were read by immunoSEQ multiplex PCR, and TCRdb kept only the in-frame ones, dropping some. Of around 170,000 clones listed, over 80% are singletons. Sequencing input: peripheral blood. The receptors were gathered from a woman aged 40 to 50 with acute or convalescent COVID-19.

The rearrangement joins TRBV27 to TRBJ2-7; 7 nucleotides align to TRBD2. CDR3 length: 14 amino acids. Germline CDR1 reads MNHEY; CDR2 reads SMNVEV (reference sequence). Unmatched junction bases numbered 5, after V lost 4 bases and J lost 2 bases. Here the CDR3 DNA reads TGTGCCAGCAGTTCCCTTGCGGGGGCCTACGAGCAGTACTTC. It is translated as CASSSLAGAYEQYF.

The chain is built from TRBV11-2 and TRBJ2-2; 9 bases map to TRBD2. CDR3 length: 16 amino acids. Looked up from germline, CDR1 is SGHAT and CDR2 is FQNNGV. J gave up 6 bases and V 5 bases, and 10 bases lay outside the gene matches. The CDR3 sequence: CASSAPGSGSSGELFF. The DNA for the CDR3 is TGTGCCAGCAGCGCCCCGGGTAGCGGGAGTTCCGGGGAGCTGTTTTTT.

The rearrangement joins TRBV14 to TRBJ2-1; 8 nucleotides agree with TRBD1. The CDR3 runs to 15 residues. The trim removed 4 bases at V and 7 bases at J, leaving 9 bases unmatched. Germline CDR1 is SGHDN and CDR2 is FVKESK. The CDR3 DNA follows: TGTGCCAGCAGCCGCGACAGGGGATGGGCGAATGAGCAGTTCTTC. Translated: CASSRDRGWANEQFF.

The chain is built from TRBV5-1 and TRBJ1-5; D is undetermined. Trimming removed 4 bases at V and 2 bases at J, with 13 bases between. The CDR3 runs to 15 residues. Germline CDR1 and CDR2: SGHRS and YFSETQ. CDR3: CASSPLGEGNQPQHF. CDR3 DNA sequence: TGCGCCAGCAGCCCGTTGGGAGAAGGCAATCAGCCCCAGCATTTT.

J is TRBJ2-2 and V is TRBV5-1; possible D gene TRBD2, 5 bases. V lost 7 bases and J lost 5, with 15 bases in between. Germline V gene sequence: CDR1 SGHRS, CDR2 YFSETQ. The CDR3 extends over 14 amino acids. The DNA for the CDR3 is TGCGCCAGCGCAGACGCCCGGGGAACCGGGGAGCTGTTTTTT. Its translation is CASADARGTGELFF.

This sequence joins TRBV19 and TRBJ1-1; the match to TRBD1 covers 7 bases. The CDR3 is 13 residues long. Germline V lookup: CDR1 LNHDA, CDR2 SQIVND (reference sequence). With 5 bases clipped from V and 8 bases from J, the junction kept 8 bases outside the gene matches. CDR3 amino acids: CASSPGTVTEAFF. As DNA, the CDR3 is TGTGCCAGTAGTCCGGGGACAGTCACCGAAGCTTTCTTT.

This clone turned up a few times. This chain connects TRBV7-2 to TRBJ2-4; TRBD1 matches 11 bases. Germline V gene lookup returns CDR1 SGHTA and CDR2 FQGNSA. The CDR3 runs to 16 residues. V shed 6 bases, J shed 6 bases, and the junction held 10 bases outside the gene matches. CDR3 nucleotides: TGTGCCAGCAGTCCCCCACCGGGACAGGGGGGAAACATTCAGTACTTC. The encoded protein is CASSPPPGQGGNIQYF.

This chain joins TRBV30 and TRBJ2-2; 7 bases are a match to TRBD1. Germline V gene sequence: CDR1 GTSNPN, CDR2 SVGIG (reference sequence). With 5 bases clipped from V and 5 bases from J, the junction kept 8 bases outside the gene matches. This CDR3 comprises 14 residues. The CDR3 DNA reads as TGTGCCTGGGATCAGAACAGGGGAACCGGGGAGCTGTTTTTT. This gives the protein CAWDQNRGTGELFF.

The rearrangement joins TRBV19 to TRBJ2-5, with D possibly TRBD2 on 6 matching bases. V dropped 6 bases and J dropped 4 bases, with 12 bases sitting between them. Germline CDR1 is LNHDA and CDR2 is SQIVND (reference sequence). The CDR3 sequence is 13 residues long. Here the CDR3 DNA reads TGTGCCAGTAGCCGGGGGACCGTAGAGACCCAGTACTTC. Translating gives CASSRGTVETQYF.

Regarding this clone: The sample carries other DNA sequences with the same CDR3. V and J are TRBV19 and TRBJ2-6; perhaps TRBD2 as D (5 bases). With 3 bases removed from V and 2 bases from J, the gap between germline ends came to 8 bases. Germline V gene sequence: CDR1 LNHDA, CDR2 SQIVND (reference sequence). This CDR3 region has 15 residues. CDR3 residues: CASSIRGTGANVLTF. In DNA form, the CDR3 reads TGTGCCAGTAGTATCCGGGGAACTGGGGCCAACGTCCTGACTTTC.

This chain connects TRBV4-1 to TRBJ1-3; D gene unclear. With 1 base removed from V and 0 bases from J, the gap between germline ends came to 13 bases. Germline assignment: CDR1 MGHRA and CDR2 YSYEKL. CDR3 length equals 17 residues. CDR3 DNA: TGCGCCAGCAGCCAAGGCCCGGTTGGGAGCTCTGGAAACACCATATATTTT. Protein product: CASSQGPVGSSGNTIYF.

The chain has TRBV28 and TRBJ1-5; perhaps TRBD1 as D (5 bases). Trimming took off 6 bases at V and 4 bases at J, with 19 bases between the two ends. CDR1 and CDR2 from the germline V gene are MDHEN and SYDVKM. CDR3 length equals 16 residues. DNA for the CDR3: TGTGCCAGCAGACTTCTCCAGGGTGTGGGAAATCAGCCCCAGCATTTT. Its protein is CASRLLQGVGNQPQHF. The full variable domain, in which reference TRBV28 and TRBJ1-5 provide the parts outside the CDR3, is DVKVTQSSRYLVKRTGEKVFLECVQDMDHENMFWYRQDPGLGLRLIYFSYDVKMKEKGDIPEGYSVSREKKERFSLILESASTNQTSMYLCASRLLQGVGNQPQHFGDGTRLSIL.

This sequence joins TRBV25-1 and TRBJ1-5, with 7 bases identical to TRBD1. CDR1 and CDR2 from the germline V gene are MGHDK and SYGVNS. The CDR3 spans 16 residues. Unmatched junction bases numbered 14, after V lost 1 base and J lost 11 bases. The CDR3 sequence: CASSELPATGRFSQHF. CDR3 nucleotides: TGTGCCAGCAGTGAATTGCCGGCGACAGGGCGGTTCTCCCAGCATTTT.

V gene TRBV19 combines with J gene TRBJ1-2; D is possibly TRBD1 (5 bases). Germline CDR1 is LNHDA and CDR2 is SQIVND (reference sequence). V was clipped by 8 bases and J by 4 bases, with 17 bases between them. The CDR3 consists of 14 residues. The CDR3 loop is CASGRGTSGYGYTF. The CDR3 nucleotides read TGTGCCAGTGGCCGGGGGACGTCTGGCTATGGCTACACCTTC.

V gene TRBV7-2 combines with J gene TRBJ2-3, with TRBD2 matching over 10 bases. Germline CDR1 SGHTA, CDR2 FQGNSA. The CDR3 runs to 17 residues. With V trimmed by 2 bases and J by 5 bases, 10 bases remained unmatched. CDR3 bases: TGTGCCAGCAGCTTACAGTCGAGCGGGGGGGCAGGAGATACGCAGTATTTT. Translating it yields CASSLQSSGGAGDTQYF.

CDR3 sequence: CAWSVPGVGSNQPQHF. The CDR3 bases are TGTGCCTGGAGTGTACCAGGGGTAGGGAGCAATCAGCCCCAGCATTTT. The chain links TRBV30 to TRBJ1-5; a weak D match, TRBD1 (6 bases). Trimming removed 0 bases at V and 1 base at J, with 13 bases between. The germline V gene has CDR1 GTSNPN and CDR2 SVGIG (reference sequence). The CDR3 spans 16 residues.

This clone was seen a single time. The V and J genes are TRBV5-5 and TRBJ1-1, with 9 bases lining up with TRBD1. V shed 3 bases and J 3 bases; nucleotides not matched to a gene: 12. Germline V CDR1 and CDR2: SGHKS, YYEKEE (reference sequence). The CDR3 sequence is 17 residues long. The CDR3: CASSSFTGGPRDTEAFF. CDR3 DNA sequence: TGTGCCAGCAGCTCTTTCACAGGGGGCCCCCGGGACACTGAAGCTTTCTTT.